This T cell receptor (beta chain) was obtained from a study of T cell repertoires in cytomegalovirus infection. Study at large: Public TCR beta signatures were indicative of both CMV infection and a matching HLA type.

Germline CDR1 MNHEY, CDR2 SVGEGT. Trimming took off 11 bases at V and 6 bases at J, with 21 bases between the two ends. This CDR3 is 14 amino acids long. TCRdb called the reads again in MiXCR, with one record for every CDR3 protein. The table has fewer than 300,000 distinct CDR3 sequences, roughly 24% seen once; the top ten hold over 11%. The study, taken as a whole, reports: In two of eight donors, the top clonotype was HLA-C-restricted CMV-specific.

This clonotype occurred many times. The antigen remains undetermined. Material for sequencing was PBMCs. The V call is TRBV6-2 or TRBV6-3, the J call TRBJ2-3; no clear D gene. The clonotype was recovered from a human donor in good health (CMV status not recorded). Some clones in this sample may be carry-over from other donors' samples. The CDR3 coding sequence is TGTGCCGCCGCCTCTGGGTTGGCACCCGATACGCAGTATTTT. It specifies CAAASGLAPDTQYF.